The sequence of this TCR beta chain was determined in a study of T cell repertoires in cytomegalovirus infection. About the study: CMV infection together with matching HLA type was indicated by public TCR beta signatures.

This clonotype was counted at least ten times. TCRdb ran MiXCR on the reads and lists one entry per CDR3 protein. The repertoire has about 130,000 distinct CDR3 sequences, roughly 9% of them found once; the top ten carry 10%. CDR3 size: 17 residues. V trimming: 4 bases; J trimming: 2 bases; junction bases outside the gene matches: 10. The chain uses TRBV12-3 or TRBV12-4 and TRBJ2-3, with 9 bases lining up with TRBD2. The sample consisted of PBMCs. The TCR was taken from a human donor in good health (CMV status not recorded). Some clones in this sample may be carry-over from other donors' samples. DNA for the CDR3: TGTGCCAGCAGTTGGCAAGTTAGCGGGGGCTCCACAGATACGCAGTATTTT. Translated, it gives CASSWQVSGGSTDTQYF.